A selection of T cell receptor beta chains follows, all from one sample in a study of blood T cells in healthy people across ages. Each CDR3 protein is one row after TCRdb ran MiXCR on the 5' RACE reads. The sample has 730,000 or so distinct CDR3 sequences; approximately 40% are singletons. Material: blood. All receptors come from an older man in good health. CDR3s include the opening cysteine and the closing phenylalanine or tryptophan. The D gene is left open where the match is weak. Part of the rows lack a size; the others show once, few, many or a class for expanded clones.

v_call: TRBV20-1; j_call: TRBJ1-1; clone_size: -; d_call: -; cdr3_aa: CSAPVRTVNTEAFF; cdr3_nt: TGCAGTGCCCCTGTCCGGACAGTAAACACTGAAGCTTTCTTT
v_call: TRBV21-1; j_call: TRBJ2-3; clone_size: -; d_call: -; cdr3_aa: CASSKGDDVGTDTQYF; cdr3_nt: TGTGCCAGCAGCAAAGGCGACGACGTAGGGACAGATACGCAGTATTTT
v_call: TRBV20-1; j_call: TRBJ1-5; clone_size: -; d_call: -; cdr3_aa: CSARGRGGGQPQHF; cdr3_nt: TGCAGTGCTAGAGGGAGGGGGGGAGGTCAGCCCCAGCATTTT
v_call: TRBV4-2; j_call: TRBJ1-2; clone_size: few; d_call: TRBD1; cdr3_aa: CASGQARQGSYGYTF; cdr3_nt: TGTGCCAGCGGCCAAGCCCGACAGGGATCCTATGGCTACACCTTC
v_call: TRBV6-2/TRBV6-3; j_call: TRBJ2-5; clone_size: few; d_call: TRBD2; cdr3_aa: CASSYQGLSGETQYF; cdr3_nt: TGTGCCAGCAGCTACCAGGGACTATCAGGAGAGACCCAGTACTTC
v_call: TRBV4-1; j_call: TRBJ1-5; clone_size: -; d_call: -; cdr3_aa: CASSQDRSTPQHF; cdr3_nt: TGCGCCAGCAGCCAAGATAGGTCGACGCCCCAGCATTTT
v_call: TRBV4-2; j_call: TRBJ2-7; clone_size: few; d_call: TRBD1; cdr3_aa: CASSHRQGARYEQYF; cdr3_nt: TGTGCCAGCAGCCACCGACAGGGGGCAAGGTACGAGCAGTACTTC
v_call: TRBV6-6; j_call: TRBJ2-5; clone_size: -; d_call: -; cdr3_aa: CASSYAGPRGETQYF; cdr3_nt: TGTGCCAGCAGTTACGCGGGACCCAGGGGAGAGACCCAGTACTTC
v_call: TRBV6-1; j_call: TRBJ2-3; clone_size: few; d_call: -; cdr3_aa: CASISRESTDTQYF; cdr3_nt: TGTGCCAGCATTTCGAGAGAAAGCACAGATACGCAGTATTTT
v_call: TRBV6-2/TRBV6-3; j_call: TRBJ1-1; clone_size: -; d_call: -; cdr3_aa: CASRDPPGSMNTEAFF; cdr3_nt: TGTGCCAGCAGGGATCCTCCCGGGAGCATGAACACTGAAGCTTTCTTT
v_call: TRBV5-6; j_call: TRBJ2-3; clone_size: -; d_call: TRBD1; cdr3_aa: CASSSGTGATDTQYF; cdr3_nt: TGTGCCAGCAGCTCCGGGACAGGGGCAACAGATACGCAGTATTTT
v_call: TRBV11-3; j_call: TRBJ2-5; clone_size: -; d_call: TRBD2; cdr3_aa: CASSRAGGWNEQYF; cdr3_nt: TGTGCCAGCAGCCGAGCGGGGGGGTGGAATGAGCAGTACTTC
v_call: TRBV3-1; j_call: TRBJ2-6; clone_size: few; d_call: -; cdr3_aa: CASSLLEGSGANVLTF; cdr3_nt: TGTGCCAGCAGCCTCCTCGAGGGCTCTGGGGCCAACGTCCTGACTTTC
v_call: TRBV13; j_call: TRBJ2-3; clone_size: -; d_call: TRBD2; cdr3_aa: CASSSSGRARTDTQYF; cdr3_nt: TGTGCCAGCAGCTCTAGCGGGAGGGCTAGGACAGATACGCAGTATTTT
v_call: TRBV7-2; j_call: TRBJ2-7; clone_size: once; d_call: -; cdr3_aa: CASKGPKHYEQYF; cdr3_nt: TGTGCCAGCAAGGGACCTAAGCATTACGAGCAGTACTTC
v_call: TRBV7-9; j_call: TRBJ2-5; clone_size: -; d_call: -; cdr3_aa: CASSSLGTPKGNEQYF; cdr3_nt: TGTGCCAGCAGCTCCCTCGGGACTCCGAAGGGGAATGAGCAGTACTTC
v_call: TRBV30; j_call: TRBJ1-1; clone_size: few; d_call: -; cdr3_aa: CAWSVYGVTEAFF; cdr3_nt: TGTGCCTGGAGTGTATACGGGGTCACTGAAGCTTTCTTT
v_call: TRBV6-1; j_call: TRBJ2-3; clone_size: -; d_call: -; cdr3_aa: CASSDPWTTDTQYF; cdr3_nt: TGTGCCAGCAGTGATCCGTGGACCACAGATACGCAGTATTTT
v_call: TRBV6-2/TRBV6-3; j_call: TRBJ1-1; clone_size: -; d_call: -; cdr3_aa: CASSYSWGTEAFF; cdr3_nt: TGTGCCAGCAGTTACTCTTGGGGCACTGAAGCTTTCTTT
v_call: TRBV12-3/TRBV12-4; j_call: TRBJ2-5; clone_size: few; d_call: -; cdr3_aa: CASSLAAGQETQYF; cdr3_nt: TGTGCCAGCAGTTTAGCGGCCGGTCAAGAGACCCAGTACTTC
v_call: TRBV7-9; j_call: TRBJ2-5; clone_size: many; d_call: -; cdr3_aa: CASSLDLRLGETQYF; cdr3_nt: TGTGCCAGCAGCTTAGATTTGAGGCTGGGTGAGACCCAGTACTTC
v_call: TRBV6-5; j_call: TRBJ2-3; clone_size: few; d_call: TRBD2; cdr3_aa: CASRTPSGRTDTQYF; cdr3_nt: TGTGCCAGCAGGACCCCTAGCGGGAGGACAGATACGCAGTATTTT
v_call: TRBV9; j_call: TRBJ2-4; clone_size: few; d_call: -; cdr3_aa: CASSASWDTQYF; cdr3_nt: TGTGCCAGCAGCGCGAGCTGGGACACTCAGTACTTC
v_call: TRBV2; j_call: TRBJ2-1; clone_size: -; d_call: TRBD1; cdr3_aa: CASRGTGTYNEQFF; cdr3_nt: TGTGCCAGCAGGGGGACAGGGACATACAATGAGCAGTTCTTC
v_call: TRBV7-9; j_call: TRBJ2-1; clone_size: -; d_call: TRBD2; cdr3_aa: CASSLPARPSGRANEQFF; cdr3_nt: TGTGCCAGCAGCTTACCAGCCCGCCCTAGCGGGAGGGCCAATGAGCAGTTCTTC
v_call: TRBV9; j_call: TRBJ2-1; clone_size: few; d_call: -; cdr3_aa: CASSIAGGSYNEQFF; cdr3_nt: TGTGCCAGCAGCATTGCAGGGGGGTCCTACAATGAGCAGTTCTTC
v_call: TRBV29-1; j_call: TRBJ2-3; clone_size: -; d_call: TRBD2; cdr3_aa: CSVDASGDTDTQYF; cdr3_nt: TGCAGCGTTGACGCTAGCGGGGACACAGATACGCAGTATTTT
v_call: TRBV27; j_call: TRBJ2-3; clone_size: few; d_call: TRBD2; cdr3_aa: CASSLYSGGAKDTQYF; cdr3_nt: TGTGCCAGCAGTTTATATAGCGGGGGGGCAAAGGATACGCAGTATTTT
v_call: TRBV20-1; j_call: TRBJ2-7; clone_size: many; d_call: TRBD2; cdr3_aa: CSASILAQYSYEQYF; cdr3_nt: TGCAGTGCTAGTATACTAGCGCAATACTCCTACGAGCAGTACTTC
v_call: TRBV4-3; j_call: TRBJ1-6; clone_size: few; d_call: TRBD1; cdr3_aa: CASSNRGNNSPLHF; cdr3_nt: TGCGCCAGCAGTAACAGGGGAAATAATTCACCCCTCCACTTT